One and the same sample provided the 20 T cell receptor beta chains below, sequenced in a study of T-cell reconstitution after alpha-beta-depleted transplantation in children. Researchers prepared the TCRbeta library using unique molecular identifiers, the study reports. TCRdb ran MiXCR on the PCR reads and lists one entry per CDR3 protein. The data contain over 200,000 distinct CDR3 sequences, roughly 9% of them seen just once; the ten biggest clones take up about 6.2%. The sequencing here drew on PBMCs from the stem cell graft donor, taken from the stem cell graft. These TCRs come from a human donor who donated a stem cell graft to a child with acute lymphoblastic leukemia.

The table lists this clonotype with a few counts. This chain uses TRBV28 with TRBJ1-5; unclear D gene. Trimming left V 5 bases short and J 0 bases short, with 2 bases between. Germline loops: CDR1 MDHEN, CDR2 SYDVKM. There are 12 residues in the CDR3. CDR3 in amino acids: CASSDSNQPQHF. The DNA for the CDR3 is TGTGCCAGCAGTGATAGCAATCAGCCCCAGCATTTT.

At least ten counts were recorded for this clonotype. This chain joins TRBV20-1 and TRBJ2-3; 8 bases are shared with TRBD1. The CDR3 loop spans 14 amino acids. Germline V gene data show CDR1 as DFQATT and CDR2 as SNEGSKA (reference sequence). The CDR3 nucleotides read TGCAGACAAGACAGGGGACTTTGGGCAGATACGCAGTATTTT. It specifies CRQDRGLWADTQYF.

The genes are TRBV5-1 and TRBJ2-4; 11 nucleotides match TRBD2. The CDR3 is 20 residues long. CDR1 is SGHRS, CDR2 YFSETQ, per germline. The V gene end was trimmed by 4 bases and the J gene end by 5 bases; junction bases not matched to a gene: 20. The CDR3 sequence is CASSRNLVAGGPGYENIQYF. Here the CDR3 DNA reads TGCGCCAGCAGCCGTAATTTGGTAGCGGGGGGGCCCGGGTATGAAAACATTCAGTACTTC.

This clonotype was counted a few times. For the CDR3, the DNA is TGCAGTGCTAGAGACATTCCGGGACTAGCGGGGGGGCTTCGCGGCACAGATACGCAGTATTTT. Its translation is CSARDIPGLAGGLRGTDTQYF. The genes are TRBV20-1 and TRBJ2-3, with 16 positions matching TRBD2. The germline gives CDR1 DFQATT, CDR2 SNEGSKA (reference sequence). Trimming cost V 0 bases and J 1 base; bases outside gene matches: 13. The CDR3 length is 21 residues.

In this sample, this clonotype turned up a few times. The chain has TRBV11-3 and TRBJ2-5, with 8 positions matching TRBD2. V was pared by 1 base and J by 4 bases, with 5 bases of the junction left unmatched. The CDR3 covers 15 residues. The germline V gene has CDR1 SGHNT and CDR2 YENEEA. CDR3 sequence: CASSLVSGASETQYF. The CDR3 bases are TGTGCCAGCAGCTTAGTTAGCGGGGCATCAGAGACCCAGTACTTC.

The rearrangement uses TRBV4-3 and TRBJ2-7; 8 positions agree with TRBD2. The V segment lost 0 bases and the J segment 7 bases; nucleotides outside the gene matches: 8. The CDR3 totals 15 residues. CDR1 is LGHNA, CDR2 YSLEER, per germline. The CDR3 loop is CASSQDLGTSREQYF. CDR3 DNA: TGCGCCAGCAGCCAAGATCTTGGGACTAGTAGAGAGCAGTACTTC.

The chain links TRBV7-9 to TRBJ2-3; unclear D gene. The CDR3 loop spans 15 amino acids. Germline V gene data show CDR1 as SEHNR and CDR2 as FQNEAQ (reference sequence). Trimming took off 1 base at V and 4 bases at J, with 12 bases between the two ends. CDR3 nucleotide sequence: TGTGCCAGCAGCTTAGGTGCCCTCTCATCAGATACGCAGTATTTT. This translates into CASSLGALSSDTQYF. The variable domain in full, with the rest retrieved from reference TRBV7-9 and TRBJ2-3, is DTGVSQNPRHKITKRGQNVTFRCDPISEHNRLYWYRQTLGQGPEFLTYFQNEAQLEKSRLLSDRFSAERPKGSFSTLEIQRTEQGDSAMYLCASSLGALSSDTQYFGPGTRLTVL.

V is TRBV7-2 and J is TRBJ1-2; 9 bases fit TRBD1. The germline V gene encodes CDR1 SGHTA and CDR2 FQGNSA. This CDR3 region has 11 residues. V gave up 8 bases and J gave up 7 bases; unmatched junction bases: 2. The CDR3 nucleotides are TGTGCCAGCCCGACAGGGGGTGGCTACACCTTC. Its translation: CASPTGGGYTF.

This chain joins TRBV29-1 and TRBJ1-1; 8 bases fit TRBD1. The V gene's germline CDR1 is SQVTM and CDR2 ANQGSEA. The CDR3 length is 13 residues. With 5 bases clipped from V and 4 bases from J, the junction kept 6 bases outside the gene matches. CDR3 sequence reads: CSVTITGGTEAFF. The CDR3 bases are TGCAGCGTTACCATAACAGGGGGCACTGAAGCTTTCTTT.

The rearrangement links TRBV3-1 to TRBJ1-6; D uncertain. Germline-derived CDR1 and CDR2 are LGHDT and YNNKEL (reference sequence). There are 12 residues in the CDR3. V lost 4 bases, J lost 9 bases, and 7 bases lay in between. The DNA for the CDR3 is TGTGCCAGCAGCCCGGGAGTTTCACCCCTCCACTTT. Protein product: CASSPGVSPLHF.

This clonotype was seen repeatedly, ten times or more. The chain uses TRBV27 and TRBJ1-1; possible D gene TRBD1, 5 bases. V was clipped by 1 base and J by 0 bases, with 12 bases between them. CDR3 length equals 16 residues. Germline V gene sequence: CDR1 MNHEY, CDR2 SMNVEV (reference sequence). CDR3 residues: CASSLYVGEVNTEAFF. The CDR3, as DNA: TGTGCCAGCAGTTTATATGTGGGGGAAGTGAACACTGAAGCTTTCTTT.

This clonotype was counted many times. The chain is built from TRBV4-3 and TRBJ2-3, with 8 bases that match TRBD2. The V segment lost 0 bases and the J segment 1 base; nucleotides outside the gene matches: 6. Germline CDR1 reads LGHNA; CDR2 reads YSLEER. The CDR3 has 17 amino acids. The CDR3, as DNA: TGCGCCAGCAGCCAAGATCCGGGGGGGCCGGGCACAGATACGCAGTATTTT. Its translation: CASSQDPGGPGTDTQYF.

This chain connects TRBV12-3 or TRBV12-4 to TRBJ1-1; the D gene is possibly TRBD1 (6 bases). Trimming cost V 3 bases and J 6 bases, with 14 bases left between them. This CDR3 has 14 amino acids. This chain's CDR3 is CASSFGQPVSEAFF. The CDR3 coding sequence is TGTGCCAGCAGTTTCGGACAGCCGGTTTCTGAAGCTTTCTTT.

This clonotype appeared many times. The chain combines TRBV3-1 with TRBJ2-3, with D hard to call. Germline CDR1 and CDR2: LGHDT and YNNKEL (reference sequence). Trimming removed 0 bases at V and 3 bases at J, with 16 bases between. CDR3 length: 17 residues. The CDR3 DNA sequence: TGTGCCAGCAGCCAAGATGCAACTGGGTGGATGACAGATACGCAGTATTTT. Amino acid sequence: CASSQDATGWMTDTQYF.

This chain uses TRBV24-1 with TRBJ1-3; possibly TRBD1 for D (5 bases). Germline CDR1 reads KGHDR; CDR2 reads SFDVKD. The CDR3 spans 13 residues. Trimming took 2 bases from V and 9 from J, leaving 10 bases between them. The CDR3 here is CATSDSGGSTIYF. For the CDR3, the DNA is TGTGCCACCAGTGATTCCGGGGGGAGCACCATATATTTT.

This clonotype has a count of ten or more. This rearrangement joins TRBV18 to TRBJ2-3; D ambiguous. V was shortened by 2 bases and J by 2 bases, with 8 bases between the two germline ends. Germline V gene sequence: CDR1 KGHSH, CDR2 LQKENI. CDR3 size: 14 residues. The CDR3 sequence is CASSPREYTDTQYF. The DNA of the CDR3 is TGTGCCAGCTCACCAAGGGAATACACAGATACGCAGTATTTT.

This clonotype was seen many times. The chain is built from TRBV5-1 and TRBJ1-1; a weak D match, TRBD1 (5 bases). V was clipped by 0 bases and J by 0 bases, with 12 bases between them. This CDR3 region has 16 residues. CDR1 SGHRS and CDR2 YFSETQ come from the germline V gene. The DNA of the CDR3 is TGCGCCAGCAGCTTGGGACAGCTTCTATTGAACACTGAAGCTTTCTTT. Encoded protein: CASSLGQLLLNTEAFF.

This clonotype was recorded many times. V gene TRBV6-2 or TRBV6-3 combines with J gene TRBJ2-2; tentative D call: TRBD2 (5 bases). The V gene lost 4 bases and the J gene lost 5 bases, with 14 bases spanning the gap. The length of the CDR3 is 15 residues. Per germline, CDR1 MNHEY and CDR2 SVGEGT. The CDR3 DNA is TGTGCCAGCAGTTCCAGCAAAACGGGGACCGGGGAGCTGTTTTTT. Protein: CASSSSKTGTGELFF.

The table lists this clonotype with a few counts. The chain has TRBV20-1 and TRBJ2-1; D is perhaps TRBD2 (5 bases). This CDR3 has 16 residues. Germline V gives CDR1 DFQATT, CDR2 SNEGSKA (reference sequence). Trimming removed 1 base from V and 4 bases from J, with 17 bases in between. CDR3 region: CSARGADYRRYNEQFF. The CDR3 DNA reads as TGCAGTGCTAGAGGGGCAGACTACCGTAGGTACAATGAGCAGTTCTTC.

Of note for this clonotype: At one end the junction does not follow the germline gene, possibly because of a read error. V is TRBV4-3 and J is TRBJ2-3, with 10 nucleotides matching TRBD2. Per the germline V gene, CDR1 is LGHNA and CDR2 is YSLEER. CDR3 size: 16 residues. Here the CDR3 reads CATSQALAGGTDTQYF. The CDR3 DNA reads TGCGCCACCAGCCAAGCGCTAGCGGGGGGCACAGATACGCAGTATTTT.